This TCR beta chain is drawn from a study of T cell responses to AZD1222 COVID-19 vaccine. Overall study results and limits: Nearly half of the spike-specific TCRs reportedly recognize variant regions that carry no mutations. Among those given AZD1222, only five to seven were seropositive at baseline. Increases in Spike-specific TCR breadth and depth were seen after two AZD1222 doses.

Repertoires were generated with immunoSEQ multiplex PCR, while TCRdb's copy carries only in-frame clones and drops some. The sample records about 150,000 clones, about nine tenths being singletons. As for this clone: The antigen is unknown.

Between the trimmed V and J ends, which lost 3 bases and 3 bases, there was a span of 11 bases. In germline, CDR1 is SQVTM, CDR2 ANQGSEA. The CDR3 has 13 residues. The rearrangement links TRBV29-1 to TRBJ1-2, with D perhaps TRBD1 (5 bases). The sequence derives from an adult in good health. Sample: peripheral blood, taken on day 0 of AZD1222 vaccination. CDR3 sequence reads: CSVEVREDYGYTF. CDR3 in DNA: TGCAGCGTTGAGGTCAGGGAGGACTATGGCTACACCTTC.